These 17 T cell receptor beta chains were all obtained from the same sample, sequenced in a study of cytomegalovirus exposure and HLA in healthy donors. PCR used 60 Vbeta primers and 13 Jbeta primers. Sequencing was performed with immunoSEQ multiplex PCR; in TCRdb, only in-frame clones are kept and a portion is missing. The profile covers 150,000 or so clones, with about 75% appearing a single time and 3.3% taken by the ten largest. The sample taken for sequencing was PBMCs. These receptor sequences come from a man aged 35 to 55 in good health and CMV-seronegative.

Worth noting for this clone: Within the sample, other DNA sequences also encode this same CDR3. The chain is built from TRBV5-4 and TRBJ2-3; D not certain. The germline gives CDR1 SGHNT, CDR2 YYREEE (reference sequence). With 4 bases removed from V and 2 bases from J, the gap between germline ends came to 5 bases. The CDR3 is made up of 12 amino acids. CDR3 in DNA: TGTGCCAGCAGCCTATACACAGATACGCAGTATTTT. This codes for CASSLYTDTQYF.

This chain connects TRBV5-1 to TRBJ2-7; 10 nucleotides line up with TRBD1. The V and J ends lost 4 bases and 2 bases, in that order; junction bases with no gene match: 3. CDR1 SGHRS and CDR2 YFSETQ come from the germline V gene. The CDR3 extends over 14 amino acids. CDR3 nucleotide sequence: TGCGCCAGCAGCCCTGACAGGGGGCCCTACGAGCAGTACTTC. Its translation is CASSPDRGPYEQYF.

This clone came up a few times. In DNA, the CDR3 is TGTGCCAGTAGTTTAGCGACAGGATCCTACGAGCAGTACTTC. Translated: CASSLATGSYEQYF. The chain employs TRBV19 and TRBJ2-7; D might be TRBD1 (6 bases). The CDR3 spans 14 residues. V dropped 5 bases and J dropped 1 base, with 12 bases sitting between them. In germline, CDR1 is LNHDA, CDR2 SQIVND (reference sequence). Using reference TRBV19 and TRBJ2-7 for the parts outside the CDR3, the full variable domain is DGGITQSPKYLFRKEGQNVTLSCEQNLNHDAMYWYRQDPGQGLRLIYYSQIVNDFQKGDIAEGYSVSREKKESFPLTVTSAQKNPTAFYLCASSLATGSYEQYFGPGTRLTVT.

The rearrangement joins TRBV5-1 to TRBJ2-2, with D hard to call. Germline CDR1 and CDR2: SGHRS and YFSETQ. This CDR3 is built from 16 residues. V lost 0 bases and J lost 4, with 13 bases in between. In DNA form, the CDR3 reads TGCGCCAGCAGCTTGGAAGAAGTTAGAACCACCGGGGAGCTGTTTTTT. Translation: CASSLEEVRTTGELFF.

The CDR3 region has the DNA TGTGCCAGCAGTGTCGGGAGCACAGATACGCAGTATTTT. It translates to CASSVGSTDTQYF. The V and J genes are TRBV6-5 and TRBJ2-3; D is ambiguous. The CDR3 is made up of 13 amino acids. Germline V CDR1 and CDR2: MNHEY, SVGAGI. V shed 5 bases and J shed 0 bases, with 6 bases lying between them.

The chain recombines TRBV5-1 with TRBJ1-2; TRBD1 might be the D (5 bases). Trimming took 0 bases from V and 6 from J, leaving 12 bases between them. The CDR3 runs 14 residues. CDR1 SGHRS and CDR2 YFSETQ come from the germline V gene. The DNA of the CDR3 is TGCGCCAGCAGCTTGGAAAGGGGCCGCGATGGCTACACCTTC. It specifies CASSLERGRDGYTF.

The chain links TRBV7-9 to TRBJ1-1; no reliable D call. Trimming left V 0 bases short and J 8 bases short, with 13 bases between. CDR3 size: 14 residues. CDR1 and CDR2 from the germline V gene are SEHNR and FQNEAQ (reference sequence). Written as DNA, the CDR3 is TGTGCCAGCAGCTTAGCGTTGACGGGGTTAGAAGCTTTCTTT. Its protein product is CASSLALTGLEAFF.

In nucleotides, the CDR3 is TGTGCCAGCAGCCAAACACTTACAGGGATCATTGATGAAAAACTGTTTTTT. Protein sequence: CASSQTLTGIIDEKLFF. The chain carries TRBV4-2 and TRBJ1-4; D is perhaps TRBD1 (6 bases). The germline V gene has CDR1 LGHNA and CDR2 YNFKEQ. Trimming cost V 2 bases and J 6 bases, with 19 bases left between them. The CDR3 is 17 amino acids.

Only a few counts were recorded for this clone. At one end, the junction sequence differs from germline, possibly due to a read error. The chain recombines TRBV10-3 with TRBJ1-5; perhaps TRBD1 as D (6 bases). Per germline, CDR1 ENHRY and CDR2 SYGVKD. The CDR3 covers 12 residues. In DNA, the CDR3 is TGTGCCCTCAGACAGGGCAATCAGCCCCAGCATTTT. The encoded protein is CALRQGNQPQHF.

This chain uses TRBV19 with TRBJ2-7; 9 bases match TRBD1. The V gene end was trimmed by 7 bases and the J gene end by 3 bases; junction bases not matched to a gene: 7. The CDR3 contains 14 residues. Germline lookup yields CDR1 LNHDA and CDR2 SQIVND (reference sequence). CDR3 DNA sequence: TGTGCCAGTACCCTCGGACAGGGGAACTACGAGCAGTACTTC. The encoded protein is CASTLGQGNYEQYF.

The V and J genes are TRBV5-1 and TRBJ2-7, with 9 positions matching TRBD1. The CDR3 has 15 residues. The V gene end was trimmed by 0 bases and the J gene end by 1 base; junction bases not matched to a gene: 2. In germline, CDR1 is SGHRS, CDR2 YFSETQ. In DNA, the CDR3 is TGCGCCAGCAGCTTGGTGGACAGGGGATCCTACGAGCAGTACTTC. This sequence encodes CASSLVDRGSYEQYF. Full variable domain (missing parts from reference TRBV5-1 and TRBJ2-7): KAGVTQTPRYLIKTRGQQVTLSCSPISGHRSVSWYQQTPGQGLQFLFEYFSETQRNKGNFPGRFSGRQFSNSRSEMNVSTLELGDSALYLCASSLVDRGSYEQYFGPGTRLTVT.

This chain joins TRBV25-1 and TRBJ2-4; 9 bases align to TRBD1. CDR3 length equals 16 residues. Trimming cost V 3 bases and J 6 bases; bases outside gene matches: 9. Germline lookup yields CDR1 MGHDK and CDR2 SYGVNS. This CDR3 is CASSDPRQGEVNIQYF. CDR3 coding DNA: TGTGCCAGCAGTGACCCTAGACAGGGGGAAGTAAACATTCAGTACTTC.

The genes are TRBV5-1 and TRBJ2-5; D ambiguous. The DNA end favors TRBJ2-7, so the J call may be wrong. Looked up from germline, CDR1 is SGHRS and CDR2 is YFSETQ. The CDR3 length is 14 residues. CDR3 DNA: TGCGCCAGCAGCCTCGACTCCTACTCCTACGAGCAGTACTTC. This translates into CASSLDSYSYEQYF.

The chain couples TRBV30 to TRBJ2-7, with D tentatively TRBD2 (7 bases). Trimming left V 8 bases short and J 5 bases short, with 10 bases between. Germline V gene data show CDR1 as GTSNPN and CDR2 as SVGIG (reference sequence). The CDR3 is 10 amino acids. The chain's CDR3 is CAGGADEQYF. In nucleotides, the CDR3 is TGTGCCGGGGGGGCGGACGAGCAGTACTTC.

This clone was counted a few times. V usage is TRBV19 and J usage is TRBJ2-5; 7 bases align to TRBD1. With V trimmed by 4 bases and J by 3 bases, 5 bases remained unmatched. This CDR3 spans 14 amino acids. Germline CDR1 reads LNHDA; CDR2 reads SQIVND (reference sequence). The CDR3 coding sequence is TGTGCCAGTAGTAGAGCCACAGGGGAAGAGACCCAGTACTTC. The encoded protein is CASSRATGEETQYF.

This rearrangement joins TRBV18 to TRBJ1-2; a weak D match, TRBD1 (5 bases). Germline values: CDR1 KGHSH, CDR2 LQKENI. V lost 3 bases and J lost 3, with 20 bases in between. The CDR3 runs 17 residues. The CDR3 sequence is CASSPNSGTSGDYGYTF. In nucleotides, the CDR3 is TGTGCCAGCTCACCTAACTCCGGGACCTCGGGAGACTATGGCTACACCTTC.

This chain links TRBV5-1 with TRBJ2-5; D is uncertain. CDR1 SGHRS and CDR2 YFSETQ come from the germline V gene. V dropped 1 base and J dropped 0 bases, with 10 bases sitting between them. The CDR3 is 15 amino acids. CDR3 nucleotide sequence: TGCGCCAGCAGCTTGCGACCCGGGTACCAAGAGACCCAGTACTTC. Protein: CASSLRPGYQETQYF.